The TCR beta chain under discussion was sequenced for a study of shared clonotypes between healthy human individuals. Naive CD8 isolation took CD45RO-negative cells positively selected for CCR7 and excluded terminally differentiated effector memory CD45RA+ cells. This CDR3 region has 16 residues. CDR1 and CDR2 from the germline V gene are SGHAT and FQNNGV. The V gene end was trimmed by 4 bases and the J gene end by 4 bases; junction bases not matched to a gene: 6. Per the authors' pipeline: From ImmunoSEQ came sequences covering only the junction and carrying no quality scores, so filtering differed. Here immunoSEQ multiplex PCR was the method, and the copy in TCRdb shows in-frame clones only, minus some. That table furnishes V, J and clone size, whereas the DNA furnished D and trimming. The sample includes more than 550,000 clones, about 90% of them seen just once. General observations from the study: Rarefaction revealed incomplete sorted-subset sequencing despite large depth.

This clone has just one count. What it binds is not known. This TCR was recovered from a man aged 25 to 40 in good health. The J gene is TRBJ2-1, the V gene TRBV11-2; 11 bases map to TRBD2. The sequenced sample was naive CD8+ T cells sorted from blood. CDR3 DNA sequence: TGTGCCAGCAGCTCTACTGGACTAGCGGGTTACAATGAGCAGTTCTTC. It translates to CASSSTGLAGYNEQFF.